Listed here is a single TCR beta chain. V was clipped by 0 bases and J by 1 base, with 6 bases between them. CDR1 and CDR2 (germline): MNHEY, SMNVEV (reference sequence). The CDR3 runs 14 residues. Treatment reported: 15 to 20 received Ad26.COV2.S at low or high dose, single or two shots; roughly 5 received placebo; per-sample allocation not given. Day 63 following the first vaccine or placebo injection was when the samples were taken. The record originates from a study of Ad26.COV2.S vaccination and SARS-CoV-2 variants. Study summary: Donor had been placed in the Ad26.COV2.S arm of the COV1001 trial.

Measured with immunoSEQ multiplex PCR; TCRdb has only the in-frame clones, and not every one. Of about 350,000 clones detected, about 88% appear once; the ten largest clones hold around 3.3%. Source: peripheral blood, taken in a trial of Ad26.COV2.S vaccine versus placebo. The TCR originated in a person between 18 and 65 years old who received the Ad26.COV2.S COVID-19 vaccine or a placebo. The chain employs TRBV27 and TRBJ1-2; D unclear. The CDR3 nucleotides are TGTGCCAGCAGTTTATCGGTGCTTAACTATGGCTACACCTTC. Protein product: CASSLSVLNYGYTF.